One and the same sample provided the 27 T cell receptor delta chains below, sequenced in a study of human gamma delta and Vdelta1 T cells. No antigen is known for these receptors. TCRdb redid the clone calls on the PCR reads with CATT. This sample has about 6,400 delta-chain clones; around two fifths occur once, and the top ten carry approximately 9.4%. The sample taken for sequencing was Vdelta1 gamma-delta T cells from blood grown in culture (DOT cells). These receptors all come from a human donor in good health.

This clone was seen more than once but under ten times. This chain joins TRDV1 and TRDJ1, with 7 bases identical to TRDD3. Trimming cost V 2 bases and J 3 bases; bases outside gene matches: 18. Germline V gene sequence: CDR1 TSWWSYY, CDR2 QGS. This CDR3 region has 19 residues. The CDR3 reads CALGEFTYGTGYRSDKLIF. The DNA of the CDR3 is TGTGCTCTTGGGGAATTTACCTACGGTACGGGATACCGTTCCGATAAACTCATCTTT.

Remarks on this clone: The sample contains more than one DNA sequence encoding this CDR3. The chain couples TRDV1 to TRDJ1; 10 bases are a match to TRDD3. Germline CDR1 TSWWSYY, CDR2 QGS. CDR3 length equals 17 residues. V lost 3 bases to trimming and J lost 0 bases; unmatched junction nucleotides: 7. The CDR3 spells CALGENWGIHHTDKLIF. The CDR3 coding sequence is TGTGCTCTTGGGGAGAACTGGGGGATCCATCACACCGATAAACTCATCTTT.

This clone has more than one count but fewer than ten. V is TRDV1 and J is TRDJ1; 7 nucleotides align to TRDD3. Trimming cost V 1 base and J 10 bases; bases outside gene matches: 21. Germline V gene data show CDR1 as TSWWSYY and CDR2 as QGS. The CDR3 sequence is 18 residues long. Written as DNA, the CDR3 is TGTGCTCTTGGGGAACCCCTACCCTACTGGGGCACTCTTTCGGGACTCATCTTT. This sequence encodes CALGEPLPYWGTLSGLIF.

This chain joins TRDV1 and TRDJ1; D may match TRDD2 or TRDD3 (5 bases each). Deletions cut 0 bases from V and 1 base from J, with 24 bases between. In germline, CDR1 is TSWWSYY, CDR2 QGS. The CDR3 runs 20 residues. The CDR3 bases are TGTGCTCTTGGGGAACTAATAATCCTTCGGTTGGGGAACTCCACCGATAAACTCATCTTT. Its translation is CALGELIILRLGNSTDKLIF.

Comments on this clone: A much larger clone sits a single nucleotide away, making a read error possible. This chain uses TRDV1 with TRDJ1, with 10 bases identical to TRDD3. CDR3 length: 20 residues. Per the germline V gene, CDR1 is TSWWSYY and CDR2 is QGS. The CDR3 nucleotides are TGTGCTCTTGGGGAAGGGGGCAACGCGGTACTGGGGGATTCTACCGATAAACGCATCTTT. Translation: CALGEGGNAVLGDSTDKRIF.

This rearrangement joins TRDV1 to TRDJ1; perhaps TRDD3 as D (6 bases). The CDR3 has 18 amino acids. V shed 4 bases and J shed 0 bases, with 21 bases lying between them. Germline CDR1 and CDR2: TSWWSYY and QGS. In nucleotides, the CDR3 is TGTGCTCTTGGGGCACCCTTACTGGGACTCTCGTACACCGATAAACTCATCTTT. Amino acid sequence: CALGAPLLGLSYTDKLIF.

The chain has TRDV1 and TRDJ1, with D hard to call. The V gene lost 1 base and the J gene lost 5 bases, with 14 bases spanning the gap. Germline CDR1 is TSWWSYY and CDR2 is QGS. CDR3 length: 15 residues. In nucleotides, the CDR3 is TGTGCTCTTGGGGAACCCGTTAAACCTCGGGATAAACTCATCTTT. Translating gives CALGEPVKPRDKLIF.

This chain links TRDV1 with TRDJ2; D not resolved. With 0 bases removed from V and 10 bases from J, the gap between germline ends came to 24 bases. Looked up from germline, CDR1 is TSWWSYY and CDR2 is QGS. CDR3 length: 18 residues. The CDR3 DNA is TGTGCTCTTGGGGAACTAGACCAGATGGTAGTAAGTTCCGAACAACTCTTCTTT. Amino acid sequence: CALGELDQMVVSSEQLFF.

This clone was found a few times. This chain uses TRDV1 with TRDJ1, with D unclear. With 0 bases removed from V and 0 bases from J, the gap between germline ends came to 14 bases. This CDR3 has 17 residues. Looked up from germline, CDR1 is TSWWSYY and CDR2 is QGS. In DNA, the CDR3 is TGTGCTCTTGGGGAACTTTCTCCTGCCCCGTACACCGATAAACTCATCTTT. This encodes CALGELSPAPYTDKLIF.

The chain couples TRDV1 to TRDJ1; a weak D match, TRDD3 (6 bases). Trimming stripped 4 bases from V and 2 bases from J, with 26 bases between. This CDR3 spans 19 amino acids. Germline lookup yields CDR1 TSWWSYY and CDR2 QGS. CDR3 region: CALGALLLPITGRTDKLIF. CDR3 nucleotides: TGTGCTCTTGGGGCCCTCTTGCTCCCGATAACTGGGAGGACCGATAAACTCATCTTT.

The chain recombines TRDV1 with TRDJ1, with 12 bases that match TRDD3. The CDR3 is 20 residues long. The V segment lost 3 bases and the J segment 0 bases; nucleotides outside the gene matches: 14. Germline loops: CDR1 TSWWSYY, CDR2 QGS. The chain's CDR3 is CALGESRDWGIQRYTDKLIF. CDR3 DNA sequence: TGTGCTCTTGGGGAGTCCCGGGACTGGGGGATACAGCGGTACACCGATAAACTCATCTTT.

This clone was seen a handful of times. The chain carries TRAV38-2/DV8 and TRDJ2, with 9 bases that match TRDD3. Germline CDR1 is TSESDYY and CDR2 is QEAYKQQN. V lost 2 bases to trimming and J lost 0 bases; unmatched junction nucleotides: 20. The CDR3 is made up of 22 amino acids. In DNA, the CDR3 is TGTGCTTATAGGAGTAAGGCCTTCCTCCTACTGGGGGAGCTTGCTTTGACAGCACAACTCTTCTTT. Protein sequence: CAYRSKAFLLLGELALTAQLFF.

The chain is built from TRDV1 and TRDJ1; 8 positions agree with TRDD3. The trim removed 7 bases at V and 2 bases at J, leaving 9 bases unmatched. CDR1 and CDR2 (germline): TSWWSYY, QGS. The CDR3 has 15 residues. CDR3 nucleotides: TGTGCTCTTGCAGTACTGGGGGGCTTAACCGATAAACTCATCTTT. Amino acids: CALAVLGGLTDKLIF.

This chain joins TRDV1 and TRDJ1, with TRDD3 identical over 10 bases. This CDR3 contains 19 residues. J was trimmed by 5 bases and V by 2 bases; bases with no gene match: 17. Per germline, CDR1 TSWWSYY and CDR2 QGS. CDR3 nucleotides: TGTGCTCTTGGGGAATTACGTCTCTACGTGGACTGGGGGATTGATAAACTCATCTTT. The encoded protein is CALGELRLYVDWGIDKLIF.

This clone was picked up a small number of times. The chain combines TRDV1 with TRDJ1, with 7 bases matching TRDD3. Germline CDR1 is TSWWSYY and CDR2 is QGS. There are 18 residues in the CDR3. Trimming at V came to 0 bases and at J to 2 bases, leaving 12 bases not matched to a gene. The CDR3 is CALGELEGLGIRTDKLIF. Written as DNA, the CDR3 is TGTGCTCTTGGGGAACTCGAGGGCCTGGGGATAAGGACCGATAAACTCATCTTT.

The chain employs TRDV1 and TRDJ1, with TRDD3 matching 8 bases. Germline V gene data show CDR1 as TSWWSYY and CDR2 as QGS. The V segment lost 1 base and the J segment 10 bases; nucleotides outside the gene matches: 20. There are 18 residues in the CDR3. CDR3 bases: TGTGCTCTTGGGGAACGGAGCCTTCCAACCCCACTGGGGGTGGGACTCATCTTT. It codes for CALGERSLPTPLGVGLIF.

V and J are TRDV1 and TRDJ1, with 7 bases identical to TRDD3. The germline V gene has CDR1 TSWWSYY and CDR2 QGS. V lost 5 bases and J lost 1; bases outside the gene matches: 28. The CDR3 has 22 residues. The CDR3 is CALGLYFDFPGMTGAGTDKLIF. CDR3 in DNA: TGTGCTCTTGGGCTCTACTTCGACTTCCCGGGGATGACTGGGGCTGGCACCGATAAACTCATCTTT.

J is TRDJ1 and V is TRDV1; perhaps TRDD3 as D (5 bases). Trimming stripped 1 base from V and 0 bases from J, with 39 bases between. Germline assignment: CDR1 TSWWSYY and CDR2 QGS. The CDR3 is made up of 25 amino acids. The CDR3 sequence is CALGERPLSDRRQTRYPRYTDKLIF. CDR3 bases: TGTGCTCTTGGGGAACGGCCCCTTTCGGACCGTAGACAGACTCGATACCCCCGGTACACCGATAAACTCATCTTT.

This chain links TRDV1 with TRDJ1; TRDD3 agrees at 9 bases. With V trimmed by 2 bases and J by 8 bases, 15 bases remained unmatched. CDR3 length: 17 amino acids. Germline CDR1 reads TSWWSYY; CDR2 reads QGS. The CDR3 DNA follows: TGTGCTCTTGGGGAATTCGGGAGTACTGGGGGACCCAGAAAACTCATCTTT. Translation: CALGEFGSTGGPRKLIF.

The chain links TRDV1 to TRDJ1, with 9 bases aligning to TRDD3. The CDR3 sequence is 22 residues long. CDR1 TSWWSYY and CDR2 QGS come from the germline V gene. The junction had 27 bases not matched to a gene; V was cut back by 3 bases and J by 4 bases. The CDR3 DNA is TGTGCTCTTGGGGATCCCGCCCCTTCCCGATTGGGGGATAAAACTGCGGGCGATAAACTCATCTTT. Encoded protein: CALGDPAPSRLGDKTAGDKLIF.

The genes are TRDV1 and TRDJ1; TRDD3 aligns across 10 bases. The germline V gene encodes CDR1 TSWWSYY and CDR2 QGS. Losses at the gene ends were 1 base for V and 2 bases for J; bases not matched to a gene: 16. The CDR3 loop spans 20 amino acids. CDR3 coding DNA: TGTGCTCTTGGGGAACCTATAGGGGCCCGGGGGATACGATGGACCGATAAACTCATCTTT. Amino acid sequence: CALGEPIGARGIRWTDKLIF.

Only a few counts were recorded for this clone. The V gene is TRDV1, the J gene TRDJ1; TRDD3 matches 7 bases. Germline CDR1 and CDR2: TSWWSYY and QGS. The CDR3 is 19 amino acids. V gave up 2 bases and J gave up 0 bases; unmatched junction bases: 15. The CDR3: CALGEFVQGVLGYTDKLIF. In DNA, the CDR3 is TGTGCTCTTGGGGAATTCGTACAGGGAGTACTGGGGTACACCGATAAACTCATCTTT.

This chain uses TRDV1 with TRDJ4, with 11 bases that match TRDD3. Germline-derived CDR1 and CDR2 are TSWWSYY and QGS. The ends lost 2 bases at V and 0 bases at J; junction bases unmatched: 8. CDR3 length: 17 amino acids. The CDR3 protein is CALGEGSGGYKARPLIF. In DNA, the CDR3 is TGTGCTCTTGGGGAAGGGTCTGGGGGATACAAGGCCAGACCCCTGATCTTT.

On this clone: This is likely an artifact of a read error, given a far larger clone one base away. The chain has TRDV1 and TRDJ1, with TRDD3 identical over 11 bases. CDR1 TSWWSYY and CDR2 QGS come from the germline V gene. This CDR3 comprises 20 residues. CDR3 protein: CALGERGEETGGYYTEKLIF. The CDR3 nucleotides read TGTGCTCTTGGGGAACGAGGTGAGGAGACTGGGGGATATTACACCGAAAAACTCATCTTT.

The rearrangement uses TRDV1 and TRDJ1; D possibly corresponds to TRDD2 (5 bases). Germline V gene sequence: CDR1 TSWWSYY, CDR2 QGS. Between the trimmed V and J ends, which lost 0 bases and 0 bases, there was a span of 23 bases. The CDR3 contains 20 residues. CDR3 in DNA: TGTGCTCTTGGGGAACTCAGGTTGCAATCCCTTCAAAGCCACACCGATAAACTCATCTTT. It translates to CALGELRLQSLQSHTDKLIF.

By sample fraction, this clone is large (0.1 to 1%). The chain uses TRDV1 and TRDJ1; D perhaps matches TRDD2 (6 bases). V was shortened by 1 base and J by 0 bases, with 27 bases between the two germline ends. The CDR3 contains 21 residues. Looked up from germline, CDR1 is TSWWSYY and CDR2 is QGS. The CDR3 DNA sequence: TGTGCTCTTGGGGAACCTTCCTCCGAGCCACTGTTTAGACCGTACACCGATAAACTCATCTTT. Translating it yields CALGEPSSEPLFRPYTDKLIF.

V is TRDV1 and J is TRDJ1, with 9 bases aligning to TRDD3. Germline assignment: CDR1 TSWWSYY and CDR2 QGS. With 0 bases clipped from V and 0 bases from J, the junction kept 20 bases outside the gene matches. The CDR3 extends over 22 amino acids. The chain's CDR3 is CALGELVPTLGDAPYYTDKLIF. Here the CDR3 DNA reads TGTGCTCTTGGGGAACTAGTTCCTACCCTGGGGGATGCCCCCTACTACACCGATAAACTCATCTTT.